This passage covers 22 T cell receptor beta chains from one sample sequenced in a study of siplizumab effects on memory and regulatory T cells. The table came from immunoSEQ multiplex PCR; TCRdb's copy has only in-frame clones and leaves some out. Seen here are some 97,000 clones, 75% to 95% observed once, and the top ten hold roughly 2.7%. Sequencing used CD4+ T cells sorted from blood. These receptors were taken from a human donor in good health. Some clones in this sample may be carry-over from other donors' samples.

This clone was observed a handful of times. The V call is TRBV28, the J call TRBJ2-7; possibly TRBD1 for D (6 bases). The germline V and J ends were trimmed by 6 bases and 5 bases, with 11 bases remaining between them. CDR1 and CDR2 (germline): MDHEN, SYDVKM. The CDR3 runs to 12 residues. The CDR3 DNA is TGTGCCAGCAGCAGGACAGAGGACGAGCAGTACTTC. This encodes CASSRTEDEQYF.

The V call is TRBV6-6, the J call TRBJ2-1; the match to TRBD2 covers 8 bases. The germline CDR1 and CDR2 sequences are MNHNY and SVGAGI (reference sequence). J gave up 6 bases and V 6 bases, and 7 bases lay outside the gene matches. This CDR3 is 14 amino acids long. CDR3 bases: TGTGCCAGCAGGGCGGGACTAGGGGGCAATGAGCAGTTCTTC. Its translation is CASRAGLGGNEQFF.

The J gene is TRBJ2-3, the V gene TRBV13; 7 nucleotides line up with TRBD2. The CDR3 covers 17 residues. After removal of 1 base from V and 6 bases from J, the junction contained 13 bases not matched to a gene. Germline CDR1 reads PRHDT; CDR2 reads FYEKMQ (reference sequence). The DNA for the CDR3 is TGTGCCAGCAGCTTAGAGGGACTACTCCAGAAGGGGGATACGCAGTATTTT. This encodes CASSLEGLLQKGDTQYF.

This clone was seen a single time. CDR3 sequence: CASSASTSVSYNEQFF. DNA of the CDR3: TGCGCCAGCAGTGCCTCGACTAGCGTCTCCTACAATGAGCAGTTCTTC. This chain links TRBV10-1 with TRBJ2-1; 8 bases line up with TRBD2. Germline CDR1 reads WNHNN; CDR2 reads SYGVQD (reference sequence). V was clipped by 4 bases and J by 0 bases; unmatched bases: 5. This CDR3 is built from 16 residues.

The chain uses TRBV13 and TRBJ2-5; D might be TRBD2 (6 bases). Germline values: CDR1 PRHDT, CDR2 FYEKMQ (reference sequence). This CDR3 comprises 17 residues. Trimming removed 5 bases from V and 4 bases from J, with 23 bases in between. The CDR3 DNA reads as TGTGCCAGCAGCCTACCTATCTTTCTTAGCGGTGCAGAGACCCAGTACTTC. Translating gives CASSLPIFLSGAETQYF.

The gene calls are TRBV28 and TRBJ2-7; 10 bases fit TRBD1. Unmatched junction bases numbered 11, after V lost 5 bases and J lost 4 bases. Germline lookup yields CDR1 MDHEN and CDR2 SYDVKM. This CDR3 comprises 16 residues. The CDR3 sequence is CASSRQTPGQGYEQYF. CDR3 sequence (DNA): TGTGCCAGCAGTCGTCAAACCCCGGGACAGGGGTACGAGCAGTACTTC.

The genes are TRBV27 and TRBJ2-3; D gene ambiguous. The germline CDR1 and CDR2 sequences are MNHEY and SMNVEV (reference sequence). V dropped 2 bases and J dropped 4 bases, with 7 bases sitting between them. This CDR3 region has 13 residues. CDR3 nucleotides: TGTGCCAGCAGTTTAAAACGGGCAGATACGCAGTATTTT. Translation gives CASSLKRADTQYF.

The chain employs TRBV5-1 and TRBJ2-5; weak D call: TRBD2 (6 bases). V was trimmed by 4 bases and J by 4 bases, leaving 14 bases between them. Germline loops: CDR1 SGHRS, CDR2 YFSETQ. The CDR3 has 14 residues. CDR3 in amino acids: CASSPLGGIETQYF. As DNA, the CDR3 is TGCGCCAGCAGCCCGCTCGGAGGGATAGAGACCCAGTACTTC.

This rearrangement joins TRBV5-1 to TRBJ1-5; no reliable D call. Germline-derived CDR1 and CDR2 are SGHRS and YFSETQ. The CDR3 sequence is 13 residues long. V was pared by 0 bases and J by 6 bases, with 7 bases between. The CDR3 region is CASSLEGSQPQHF. The CDR3 DNA reads TGCGCCAGCAGCTTGGAAGGCAGTCAGCCCCAGCATTTT.

Only one count was recorded for this clone. The genes are TRBV11-2 and TRBJ1-2; the match to TRBD1 covers 11 bases. The CDR3 loop spans 15 amino acids. J was trimmed by 10 bases and V by 5 bases; bases with no gene match: 12. Per the germline V gene, CDR1 is SGHAT and CDR2 is FQNNGV. For the CDR3, the DNA is TGTGCCAGCAGCCCGCGGACAGGGGGCGGTATAGACTACACCTTC. Its protein is CASSPRTGGGIDYTF.

This chain links TRBV5-6 with TRBJ2-2; perhaps TRBD2 as D (6 bases). The CDR3 has 18 residues. V shed 3 bases and J shed 0 bases, with 18 bases lying between them. The germline gives CDR1 SGHDT, CDR2 YYEEEE. CDR3 in amino acids: CASSSATRTAPNTGELFF. DNA for the CDR3: TGTGCCAGCAGCTCCGCGACTAGAACCGCCCCGAACACCGGGGAGCTGTTTTTT.

This chain uses TRBV9 with TRBJ2-2, with D possibly being TRBD1 or TRBD2 (6 bases each). Germline V gene data show CDR1 as SGDLS and CDR2 as YYNGEE. V dropped 2 bases and J dropped 5 bases, with 13 bases sitting between them. There are 15 residues in the CDR3. CDR3 sequence reads: CASSVGGAGTGELFF. The CDR3 DNA reads as TGTGCCAGCAGCGTGGGGGGCGCTGGGACCGGGGAGCTGTTTTTT. Combining the CDR3 with reference TRBV9 and TRBJ2-2 gives the whole variable domain DSGVTQTPKHLITATGQRVTLRCSPRSGDLSVYWYQQSLDQGLQFLIQYYNGEERAKGNILERFSAQQFPDLHSELNLSSLELGDSALYFCASSVGGAGTGELFFGEGSRLTVL.

The chain couples TRBV7-6 to TRBJ2-5, with D hard to call. From germline, CDR1 is SGHVS and CDR2 FNYEAQ. V was clipped by 2 bases and J by 1 base, with 8 bases between them. This CDR3 has 14 amino acids. The CDR3 region has the DNA TGTGCCAGCAGCTTATCGGCGCTCCAAGAGACCCAGTACTTC. Residues: CASSLSALQETQYF.

This sequence joins TRBV27 and TRBJ2-5, with 7 nucleotides matching TRBD1. The J segment lost 2 bases and the V segment lost 3 bases, leaving 6 bases of the junction unmatched. This CDR3 is built from 15 residues. CDR1 is MNHEY and CDR2 is SMNVEV in the germline V gene (reference sequence). The CDR3: CASSFGGTAQETQYF. In DNA form, the CDR3 reads TGTGCCAGCAGTTTTGGTGGGACAGCGCAAGAGACCCAGTACTTC.

The chain links TRBV7-2 to TRBJ2-1; tentative D call: TRBD1 (5 bases). The CDR3 has 15 residues. Germline CDR1 is SGHTA and CDR2 is FQGNSA. V was pared by 6 bases and J by 1 base, with 13 bases between. CDR3 residues: CASSIGAGSYNEQFF. DNA of the CDR3: TGTGCCAGCAGTATTGGGGCAGGTTCCTACAATGAGCAGTTCTTC.

The chain joins TRBV11-2 to TRBJ1-4; tentative D call: TRBD1 (6 bases). V was shortened by 4 bases and J by 0 bases, with 15 bases between the two germline ends. The CDR3 loop spans 17 amino acids. Germline CDR1 is SGHAT and CDR2 is FQNNGV. Here the CDR3 reads CASSYNSGAATNEKLFF. The DNA for the CDR3 is TGTGCCAGCAGCTACAACTCGGGGGCCGCAACTAATGAAAAACTGTTTTTT.

The chain employs TRBV10-1 and TRBJ2-7; D remains unclear. The CDR3 is made up of 14 amino acids. V was cut by 4 bases and J by 9 bases, with 19 bases left in between. Per the germline V gene, CDR1 is WNHNN and CDR2 is SYGVQD (reference sequence). CDR3 sequence (DNA): TGCGCCAGCAGTGCTACCAAGGGCCAAACCGGGCAGTACTTC. Its protein product is CASSATKGQTGQYF.

This CDR3 is CASSLPSGSYGYTF. The CDR3 DNA reads TGTGCCAGCAGTTTACCCTCAGGGTCCTATGGCTACACCTTC. The rearrangement links TRBV28 to TRBJ1-2; perhaps TRBD1 as D (5 bases). V shed 2 bases and J shed 4 bases, with 11 bases lying between them. The CDR3 has 14 amino acids. CDR1 is MDHEN and CDR2 is SYDVKM in the germline V gene.

The V and J genes are TRBV6-4 and TRBJ2-5, with TRBD1 matching over 7 bases. CDR3 length: 13 amino acids. Unmatched junction bases numbered 5, after V lost 3 bases and J lost 7 bases. CDR1 and CDR2 from the germline V gene are MRHNA and SNTAGT. The CDR3 region is CASSEDRVGTQYF. As DNA, the CDR3 is TGTGCCAGCAGTGAAGACAGGGTCGGGACCCAGTACTTC.

CDR3 DNA sequence: TGTGCCAGCACCCCGGGACACACAGATACGCAGTATTTT. Its protein is CASTPGHTDTQYF. The chain links TRBV6-5 to TRBJ2-3; tentative D call: TRBD1 (6 bases). This CDR3 has 13 amino acids. V gave up 7 bases and J gave up 2 bases, with 10 bases separating them. Per the germline V gene, CDR1 is MNHEY and CDR2 is SVGAGI.

This clone was found once. The J gene is TRBJ2-4, the V gene TRBV27; 14 nucleotides line up with TRBD2. CDR3 length: 15 residues. The germline gives CDR1 MNHEY, CDR2 SMNVEV (reference sequence). J lost 8 bases, V lost 5 bases, and 5 bases had no gene match. In DNA, the CDR3 is TGTGCCAGCAGTGACCGGGGACTAGCGGGAGACATTCAGTACTTC. It codes for CASSDRGLAGDIQYF.

The chain links TRBV2 to TRBJ2-2; 10 bases are a match to TRBD2. This CDR3 has 15 residues. Germline lookup yields CDR1 SNHLY and CDR2 FYNNEI. The J segment lost 4 bases and the V segment lost 10 bases, leaving 9 bases of the junction unmatched. The chain's CDR3 is CATFPLAGVTGELFF. The CDR3 nucleotides read TGTGCCACCTTCCCTCTAGCGGGAGTCACCGGGGAGCTGTTTTTT. The entire variable domain, with the rest obtained from reference TRBV2 and TRBJ2-2, is as follows: EPEVTQTPSHQVTQMGQEVILRCVPISNHLYFYWYRQILGQKVEFLVSFYNNEISEKSEIFDDQFSVERPDGSNFTLKIRSTKLEDSAMYFCATFPLAGVTGELFFGEGSRLTVL.